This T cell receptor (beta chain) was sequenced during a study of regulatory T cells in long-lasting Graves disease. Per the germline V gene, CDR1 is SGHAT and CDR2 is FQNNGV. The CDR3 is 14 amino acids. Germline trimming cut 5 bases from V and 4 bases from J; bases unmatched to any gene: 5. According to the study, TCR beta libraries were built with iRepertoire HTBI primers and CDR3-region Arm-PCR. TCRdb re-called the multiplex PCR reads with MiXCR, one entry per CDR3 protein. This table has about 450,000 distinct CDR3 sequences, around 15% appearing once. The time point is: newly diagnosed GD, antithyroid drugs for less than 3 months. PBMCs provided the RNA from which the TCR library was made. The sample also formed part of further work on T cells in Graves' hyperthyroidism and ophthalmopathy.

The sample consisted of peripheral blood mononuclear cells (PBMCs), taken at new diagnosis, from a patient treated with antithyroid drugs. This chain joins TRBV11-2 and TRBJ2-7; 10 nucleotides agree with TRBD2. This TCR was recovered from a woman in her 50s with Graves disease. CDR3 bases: TGTGCCAGCAGCCAGCTAGCGGGGGCATACGAGCAGTACTTC. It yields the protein CASSQLAGAYEQYF.